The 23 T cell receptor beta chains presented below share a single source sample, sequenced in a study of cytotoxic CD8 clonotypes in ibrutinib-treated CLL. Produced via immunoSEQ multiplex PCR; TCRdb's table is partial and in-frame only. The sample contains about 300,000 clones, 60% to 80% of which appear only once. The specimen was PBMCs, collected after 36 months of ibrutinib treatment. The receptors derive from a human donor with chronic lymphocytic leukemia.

Here the CDR3 reads CASSDRDRGRYSNQPQHF. DNA for the CDR3: TGTGCCAGCAGTGACCGGGACAGGGGGCGTTATAGCAATCAGCCCCAGCATTTT. J is TRBJ1-5 and V is TRBV6-1; 12 bases agree with TRBD1. The ends lost 3 bases at V and 0 bases at J; junction bases unmatched: 6. This CDR3 spans 18 amino acids. Germline CDR1 and CDR2: MNHNS and SASEGT.

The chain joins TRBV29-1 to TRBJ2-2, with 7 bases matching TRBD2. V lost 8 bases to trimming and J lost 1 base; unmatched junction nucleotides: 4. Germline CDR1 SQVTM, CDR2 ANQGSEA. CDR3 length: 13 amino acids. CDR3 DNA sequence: TGCAGCTCAAAGCGGGGGAACACCGGGGAGCTGTTTTTT. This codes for CSSKRGNTGELFF.

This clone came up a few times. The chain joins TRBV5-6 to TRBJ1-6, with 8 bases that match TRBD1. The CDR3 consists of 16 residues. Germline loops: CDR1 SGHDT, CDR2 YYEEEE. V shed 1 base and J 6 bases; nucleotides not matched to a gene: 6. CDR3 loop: CASSLMTGTGNSPLHF. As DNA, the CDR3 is TGTGCCAGCAGCTTGATGACCGGGACAGGTAATTCACCCCTCCACTTT. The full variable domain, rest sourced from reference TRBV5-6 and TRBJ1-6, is DAGVTQSPTHLIKTRGQQVTLRCSPKSGHDTVSWYQQALGQGPQFIFQYYEEEERQRGNFPDRFSGHQFPNYSSELNVNALLLGDSALYLCASSLMTGTGNSPLHFGNGTRLTVT.

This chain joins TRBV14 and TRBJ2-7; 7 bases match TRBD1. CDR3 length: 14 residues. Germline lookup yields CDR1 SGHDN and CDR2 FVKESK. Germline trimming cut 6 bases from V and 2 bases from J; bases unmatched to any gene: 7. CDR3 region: CASSRWTGAYEQYF. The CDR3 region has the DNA TGTGCCAGCAGTCGTTGGACAGGTGCCTACGAGCAGTACTTC.

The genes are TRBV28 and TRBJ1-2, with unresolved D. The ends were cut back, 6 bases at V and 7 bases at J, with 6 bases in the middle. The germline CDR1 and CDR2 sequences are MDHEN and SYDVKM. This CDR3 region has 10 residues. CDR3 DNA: TGTGCCAGCAGCTCCAGTGGCTACACCTTC. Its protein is CASSSSGYTF.

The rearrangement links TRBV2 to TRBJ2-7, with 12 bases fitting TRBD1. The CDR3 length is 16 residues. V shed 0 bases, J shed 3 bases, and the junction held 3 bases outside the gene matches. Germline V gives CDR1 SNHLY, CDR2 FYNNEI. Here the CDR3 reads CASSEAGTGGGYEQYF. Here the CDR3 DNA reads TGTGCCAGCAGTGAAGCGGGGACAGGGGGCGGCTACGAGCAGTACTTC.

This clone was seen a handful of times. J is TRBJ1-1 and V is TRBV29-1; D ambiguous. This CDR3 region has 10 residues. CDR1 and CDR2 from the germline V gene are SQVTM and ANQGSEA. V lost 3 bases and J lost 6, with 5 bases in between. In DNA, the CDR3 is TGCAGCGTTGATGGGTCTGAAGCTTTCTTT. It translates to CSVDGSEAFF. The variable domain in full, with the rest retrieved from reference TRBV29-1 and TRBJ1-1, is SAVISQKPSRDICQRGTSLTIQCQVDSQVTMMFWYRQQPGQSLTLIATANQGSEATYESGFVIDKFPISRPNLTFSTLTVSNMSPEDSSIYLCSVDGSEAFFGQGTRLTVV.

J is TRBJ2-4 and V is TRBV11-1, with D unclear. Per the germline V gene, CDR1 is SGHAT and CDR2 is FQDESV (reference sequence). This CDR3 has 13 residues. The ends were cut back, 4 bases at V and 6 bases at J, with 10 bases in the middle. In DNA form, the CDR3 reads TGTGCCAGCAGCTACGCATCAATAAACATTCAGTACTTC. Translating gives CASSYASINIQYF.

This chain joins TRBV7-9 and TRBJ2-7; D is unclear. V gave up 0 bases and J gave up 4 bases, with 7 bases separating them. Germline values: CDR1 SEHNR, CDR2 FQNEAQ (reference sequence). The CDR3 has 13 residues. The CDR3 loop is CASSLAGTYEQYF. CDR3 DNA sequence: TGTGCCAGCAGCTTAGCGGGAACATACGAGCAGTACTTC. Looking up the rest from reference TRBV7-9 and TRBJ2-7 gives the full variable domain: DTGVSQNPRHKITKRGQNVTFRCDPISEHNRLYWYRQTLGQGPEFLTYFQNEAQLEKSRLLSDRFSAERPKGSFSTLEIQRTEQGDSAMYLCASSLAGTYEQYFGPGTRLTVT.

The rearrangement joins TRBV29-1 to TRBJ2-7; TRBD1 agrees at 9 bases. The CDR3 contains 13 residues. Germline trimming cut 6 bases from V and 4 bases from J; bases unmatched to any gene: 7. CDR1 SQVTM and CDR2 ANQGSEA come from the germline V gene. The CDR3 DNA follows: TGCAGCGTGGAAAGGGACAGGGAATACGAGCAGTACTTC. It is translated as CSVERDREYEQYF.

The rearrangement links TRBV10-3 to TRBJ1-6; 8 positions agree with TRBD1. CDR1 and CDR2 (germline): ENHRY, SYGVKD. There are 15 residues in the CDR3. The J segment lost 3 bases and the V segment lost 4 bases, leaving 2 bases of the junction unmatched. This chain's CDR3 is CAISAGQVYNSPLHF. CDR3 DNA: TGTGCCATCAGTGCGGGACAGGTCTATAATTCACCCCTCCACTTT.

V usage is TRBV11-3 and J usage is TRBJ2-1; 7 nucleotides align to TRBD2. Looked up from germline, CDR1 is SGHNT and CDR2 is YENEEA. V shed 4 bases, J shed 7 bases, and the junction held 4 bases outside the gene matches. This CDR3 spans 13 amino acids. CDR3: CASSSRGGNEQFF. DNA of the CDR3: TGTGCCAGCAGCTCACGCGGGGGTAATGAGCAGTTCTTC.

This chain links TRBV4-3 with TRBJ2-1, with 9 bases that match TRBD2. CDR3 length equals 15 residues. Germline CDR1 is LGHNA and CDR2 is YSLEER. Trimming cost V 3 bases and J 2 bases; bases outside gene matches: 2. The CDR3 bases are TGCGCCAGCAGCCAGAGGACTAGCGCCTACAATGAGCAGTTCTTC. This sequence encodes CASSQRTSAYNEQFF.

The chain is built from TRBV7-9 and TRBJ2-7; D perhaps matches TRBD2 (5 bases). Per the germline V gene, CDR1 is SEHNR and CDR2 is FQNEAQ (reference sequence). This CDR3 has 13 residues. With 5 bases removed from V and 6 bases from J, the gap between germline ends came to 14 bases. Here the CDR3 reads CASSPPAGGEQYF. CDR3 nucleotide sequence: TGTGCCAGCAGCCCCCCGGCGGGCGGCGAGCAGTACTTC.

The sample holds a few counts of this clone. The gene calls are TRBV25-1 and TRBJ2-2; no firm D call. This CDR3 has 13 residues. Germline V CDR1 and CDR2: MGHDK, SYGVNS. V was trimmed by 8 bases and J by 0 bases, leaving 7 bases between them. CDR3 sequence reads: CASLTSNTGELFF. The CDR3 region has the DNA TGTGCCAGCTTAACCTCGAACACCGGGGAGCTGTTTTTT.

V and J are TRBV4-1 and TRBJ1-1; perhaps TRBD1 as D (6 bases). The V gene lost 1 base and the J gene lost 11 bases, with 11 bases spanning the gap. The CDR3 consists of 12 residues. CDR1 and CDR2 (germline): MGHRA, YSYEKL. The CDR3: CASSQVLGQAFF. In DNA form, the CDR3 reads TGCGCCAGCAGCCAAGTCCTTGGACAGGCTTTCTTT.

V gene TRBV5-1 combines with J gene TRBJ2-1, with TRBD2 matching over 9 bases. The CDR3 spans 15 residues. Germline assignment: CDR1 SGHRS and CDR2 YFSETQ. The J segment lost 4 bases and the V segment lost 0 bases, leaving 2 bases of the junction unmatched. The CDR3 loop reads CASSLVAGVYNEQFF. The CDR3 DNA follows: TGCGCCAGCAGCTTGGTAGCGGGGGTTTACAATGAGCAGTTCTTC.

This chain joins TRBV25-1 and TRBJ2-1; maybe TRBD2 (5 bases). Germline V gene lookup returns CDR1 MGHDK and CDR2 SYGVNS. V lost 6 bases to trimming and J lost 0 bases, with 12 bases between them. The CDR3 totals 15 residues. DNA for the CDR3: TGTGCCAGCAGGTCTTGGGAGTCCTCCTACAATGAGCAGTTCTTC. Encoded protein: CASRSWESSYNEQFF.

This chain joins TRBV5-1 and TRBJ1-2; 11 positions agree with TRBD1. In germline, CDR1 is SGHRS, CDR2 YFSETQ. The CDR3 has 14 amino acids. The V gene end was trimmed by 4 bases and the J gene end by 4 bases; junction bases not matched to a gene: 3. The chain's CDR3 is CASSGTGGPYGYTF. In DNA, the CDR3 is TGCGCCAGCAGCGGGACAGGGGGGCCCTATGGCTACACCTTC.

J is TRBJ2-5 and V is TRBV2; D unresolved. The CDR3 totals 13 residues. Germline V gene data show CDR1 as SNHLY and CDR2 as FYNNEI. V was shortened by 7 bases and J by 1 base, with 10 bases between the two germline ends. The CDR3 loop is CASTPDFQETQYF. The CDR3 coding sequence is TGTGCCAGCACCCCAGACTTCCAAGAGACCCAGTACTTC.

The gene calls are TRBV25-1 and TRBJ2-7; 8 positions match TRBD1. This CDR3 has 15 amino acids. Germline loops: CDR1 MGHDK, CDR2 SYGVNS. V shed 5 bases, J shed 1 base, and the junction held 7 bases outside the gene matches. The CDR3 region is CASSPSNRGSYEQYF. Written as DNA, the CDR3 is TGTGCCAGCAGTCCCTCGAACAGGGGGTCCTACGAGCAGTACTTC.

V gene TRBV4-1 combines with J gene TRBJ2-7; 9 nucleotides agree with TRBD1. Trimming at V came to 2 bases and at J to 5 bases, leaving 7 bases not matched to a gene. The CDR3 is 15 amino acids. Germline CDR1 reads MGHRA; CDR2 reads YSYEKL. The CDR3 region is CASSQPGQGGHEQYF. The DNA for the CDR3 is TGCGCCAGCAGCCAACCGGGACAGGGTGGCCACGAGCAGTACTTC.

As DNA, the CDR3 is TGTGCCAGCAGCTTATCGGACATCCATCATGGCTACACCTTC. Amino acids: CASSLSDIHHGYTF. The chain carries TRBV7-2 and TRBJ1-2; D might be TRBD1 (5 bases). V was clipped by 2 bases and J by 6 bases, with 13 bases between them. The CDR3 is 14 residues long. Germline loops: CDR1 SGHTA, CDR2 FQGNSA. Combining the CDR3 with reference TRBV7-2 and TRBJ1-2 gives the whole variable domain GAGVSQSPSNKVTEKGKDVELRCDPISGHTALYWYRQSLGQGLEFLIYFQGNSAPDKSGLPSDRFSAERTGGSVSTLTIQRTQQEDSAVYLCASSLSDIHHGYTFGSGTRLTVV.